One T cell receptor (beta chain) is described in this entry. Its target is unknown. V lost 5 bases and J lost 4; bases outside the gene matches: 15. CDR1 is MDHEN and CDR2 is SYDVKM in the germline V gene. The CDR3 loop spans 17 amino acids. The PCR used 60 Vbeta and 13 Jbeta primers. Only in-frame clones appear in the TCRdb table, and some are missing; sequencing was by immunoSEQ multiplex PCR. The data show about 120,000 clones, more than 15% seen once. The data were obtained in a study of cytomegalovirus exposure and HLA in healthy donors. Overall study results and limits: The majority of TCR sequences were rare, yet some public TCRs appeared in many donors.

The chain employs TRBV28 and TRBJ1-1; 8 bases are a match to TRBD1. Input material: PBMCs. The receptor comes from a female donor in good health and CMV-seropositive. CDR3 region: CASSPGTGRGRGTEAFF. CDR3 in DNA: TGTGCCAGCAGTCCGGGGACGGGCAGGGGGCGGGGCACTGAAGCTTTCTTT.